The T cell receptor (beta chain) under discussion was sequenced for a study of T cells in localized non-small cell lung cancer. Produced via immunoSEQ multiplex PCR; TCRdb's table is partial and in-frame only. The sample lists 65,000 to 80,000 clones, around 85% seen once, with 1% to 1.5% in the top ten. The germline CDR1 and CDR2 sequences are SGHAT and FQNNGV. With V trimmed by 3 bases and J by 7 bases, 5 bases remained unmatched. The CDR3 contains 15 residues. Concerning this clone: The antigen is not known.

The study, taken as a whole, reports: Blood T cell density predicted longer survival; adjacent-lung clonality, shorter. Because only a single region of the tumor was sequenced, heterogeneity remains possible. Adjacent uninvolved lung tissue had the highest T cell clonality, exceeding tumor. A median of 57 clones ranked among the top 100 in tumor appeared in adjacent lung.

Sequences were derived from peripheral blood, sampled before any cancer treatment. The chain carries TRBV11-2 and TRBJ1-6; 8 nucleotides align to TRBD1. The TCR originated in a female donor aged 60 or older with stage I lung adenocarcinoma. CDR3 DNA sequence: TGTGCCAGCAGCTTGCCGGACAGGGAGAATTCACCCCTCCACTTT. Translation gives CASSLPDRENSPLHF.